The 10 T cell receptor beta chains reported below all come from one sample, sequenced in a study of human T cells and chemical hapten exposure. Each CDR3 protein is one row after TCRdb ran MiXCR on the RACE reads. The sample records about 340,000 distinct CDR3 sequences, roughly 6.9% being singletons. Time point of the sample: patch test 1, 2 weeks after DPC sensitization. Treatment specified: therapeutic diphenylcyclopropenone sensitization with weekly scalp DPC. This specimen was whole blood, taken in connection with sensitization to the hapten diphenylcyclopropenone (DPC). The receptors here all came from a woman younger than 30 with alopecia areata. Some clones in this sample may be carry-over from other donors' samples.

The sample holds a few counts of this clonotype. The chain combines TRBV7-9 with TRBJ1-4; D is ambiguous. V shed 5 bases and J shed 0 bases, with 16 bases lying between them. The CDR3 is 17 residues long. Germline V lookup: CDR1 SEHNR, CDR2 FQNEAQ (reference sequence). The CDR3, as DNA: TGTGCCAGCAGCGCCCTGTTTGCGCTCGCAACTAATGAAAAACTGTTTTTT. Residues: CASSALFALATNEKLFF.

This clonotype was observed many times. V usage is TRBV29-1 and J usage is TRBJ2-7; D is tentatively TRBD1 or TRBD2 (5 bases each). The CDR3 runs 13 residues. V lost 1 base to trimming and J lost 2 bases, with 9 bases between them. The germline V gene has CDR1 SQVTM and CDR2 ANQGSEA. The CDR3 is CSVEGGGTYEQYF. The CDR3 DNA reads as TGCAGCGTTGAAGGTGGGGGAACCTACGAGCAGTACTTC.

This clonotype was seen ten or more times. This chain joins TRBV18 and TRBJ2-2, with D possibly matching TRBD2 (5 bases). This CDR3 has 15 amino acids. Trimming took 6 bases from V and 3 from J, leaving 14 bases between them. The V gene's germline CDR1 is KGHSH and CDR2 LQKENI. CDR3 region: CASSEGDYDTGELFF. Here the CDR3 DNA reads TGTGCCAGCTCCGAGGGAGATTACGACACCGGGGAGCTGTTTTTT.

The sample holds a few counts of this clonotype. This rearrangement joins TRBV29-1 to TRBJ2-1; 8 positions agree with TRBD2. This CDR3 has 13 amino acids. The V gene's germline CDR1 is SQVTM and CDR2 ANQGSEA. J was trimmed by 6 bases and V by 6 bases; bases with no gene match: 7. The CDR3 region is CSVPITSGNEQFF. The CDR3 DNA is TGCAGCGTACCTATAACTAGCGGCAATGAGCAGTTCTTC.

Written as DNA, the CDR3 is TGTGCCAGCAGTGGGGGGCGGAACACTGAAGCTTTCTTT. Translated: CASSGGRNTEAFF. The chain joins TRBV3-1 to TRBJ1-1, with D perhaps matching TRBD1 (6 bases). The germline V gene has CDR1 LGHDT and CDR2 YNNKEL (reference sequence). V shed 6 bases and J shed 1 base, with 9 bases lying between them. The CDR3 loop spans 13 amino acids.

This clonotype was recorded many times. As DNA, the CDR3 is TGTGCCAGCAGCTTAGACCCAAGACGGGGTAGCACAGATACGCAGTATTTT. This codes for CASSLDPRRGSTDTQYF. J is TRBJ2-3 and V is TRBV7-2; maybe TRBD2 (5 bases). V was trimmed by 1 base and J by 0 bases, leaving 14 bases between them. The germline V gene has CDR1 SGHTA and CDR2 FQGNSA. This CDR3 is 17 amino acids long.

This clonotype was picked up a small number of times. The chain has TRBV7-2 and TRBJ1-1, with a weak D call TRBD1 (5 bases). This CDR3 has 12 amino acids. From germline, CDR1 is SGHTA and CDR2 FQGNSA. V was trimmed by 5 bases and J by 8 bases, leaving 12 bases between them. CDR3 sequence (DNA): TGTGCCAGCAGCCTCGAATGGGGGGAAGCTTTCTTT. This sequence encodes CASSLEWGEAFF.

This clonotype was recorded many times. The chain couples TRBV12-3 or TRBV12-4 to TRBJ1-5; D gene unclear. V was trimmed by 5 bases and J by 2 bases, leaving 13 bases between them. CDR3 size: 15 residues. The DNA for the CDR3 is TGTGCCAGCAGTCGGCGGGAGAAGGGCAATCAGCCCCAGCATTTT. This translates into CASSRREKGNQPQHF.

This clonotype was seen only a few times. The chain carries TRBV4-3 and TRBJ2-3, with TRBD2 as a possible D gene (6 bases). This CDR3 is 17 amino acids long. The V gene lost 4 bases and the J gene lost 5 bases, with 22 bases spanning the gap. Germline assignment: CDR1 LGHNA and CDR2 YSLEER. The CDR3 protein is CASSPEEGLDVLDTQYF. The CDR3 DNA is TGCGCCAGCAGCCCCGAGGAGGGCCTCGACGTTTTAGATACGCAGTATTTT.

This clonotype has a handful of counts. The genes are TRBV25-1 and TRBJ2-3; the match to TRBD2 covers 8 bases. The germline gives CDR1 MGHDK, CDR2 SYGVNS. The CDR3 runs to 15 residues. V lost 4 bases to trimming and J lost 6 bases; unmatched junction nucleotides: 9. CDR3 DNA sequence: TGTGCCAGCAGTGGCCCGGGACTAGTAATTGATACGCAGTATTTT. It is translated as CASSGPGLVIDTQYF. Drawing the rest from reference TRBV25-1 and TRBJ2-3, the complete variable domain is EADIYQTPRYLVIGTGKKITLECSQTMGHDKMYWYQQDPGMELHLIHYSYGVNSTEKGDLSSESTVSRIRTEHFPLTLESARPSHTSQYLCASSGPGLVIDTQYFGPGTRLTVL.